These 6 T cell receptor beta chains were all obtained from the same sample, sequenced in a study of CD4 T cells in relation to SARS-CoV-2 and coronaviruses. The assay was immunoSEQ multiplex PCR, and TCRdb's table has in-frame clones only and misses some. The table records more than 50,000 clones, 86% of them present only once. The unexposed donors gave CD4+ T cells in about 2011-2019, prior to COVID-19. The source material was memory CD4+ T cells from PBMCs. These receptors originate from a human donor in good health.

A few counts support this clone. The chain is built from TRBV5-1 and TRBJ2-1; TRBD2 aligns across 11 bases. The CDR3 totals 15 residues. The ends lost 2 bases at V and 6 bases at J; junction bases unmatched: 4. The germline V gene encodes CDR1 SGHRS and CDR2 YFSETQ. The CDR3 protein is CASSFPLAGANEQFF. Here the CDR3 DNA reads TGCGCCAGCAGCTTCCCACTAGCGGGAGCCAATGAGCAGTTCTTC.

This clone has just a few counts. The chain has TRBV3-1 (or the pseudogene TRBV3-2) and TRBJ2-1, with TRBD2 identical over 10 bases. Per the germline V gene, CDR1 is LGHDT and CDR2 is YNNKEL (reference sequence). CDR3 length equals 15 residues. V lost 0 bases to trimming and J lost 7 bases; unmatched junction nucleotides: 3. This chain's CDR3 is CASSQDSAGGNEQFF. CDR3 coding DNA: TGTGCCAGCAGCCAAGATTCAGCGGGAGGGAATGAGCAGTTCTTC.

The chain is built from TRBV10-3 and TRBJ1-1; the match to TRBD1 covers 8 bases. V lost 7 bases and J lost 5; bases outside the gene matches: 6. Germline V gene sequence: CDR1 ENHRY, CDR2 SYGVKD. The CDR3 extends over 13 amino acids. CDR3 region: CAITRTGKTEAFF. CDR3 bases: TGTGCCATCACTAGGACAGGGAAAACTGAAGCTTTCTTT.

The chain carries TRBV6-1 and TRBJ1-5, with a possible D match to TRBD1 (5 bases). The CDR3 extends over 13 amino acids. The V gene lost 5 bases and the J gene lost 7 bases, with 12 bases spanning the gap. Germline CDR1 MNHNS, CDR2 SASEGT. CDR3 nucleotide sequence: TGTGCCAGCAGTCCCAGGGAGAGCCAGCCCCAGCATTTT. Translated: CASSPRESQPQHF.

The chain's CDR3 is CASSLRLYSGYGYTF. CDR3 DNA: TGTGCCAGCAGCCTACGCCTTTATTCGGGGTATGGCTACACCTTC. The gene calls are TRBV7-2 and TRBJ1-2; no definite D call. V lost 5 bases to trimming and J lost 5 bases, with 18 bases between them. The CDR3 loop spans 15 amino acids. The V gene's germline CDR1 is SGHTA and CDR2 FQGNSA.

The gene calls are TRBV7-9 and TRBJ2-1; 7 bases line up with TRBD2. The V segment lost 5 bases and the J segment 8 bases; nucleotides outside the gene matches: 15. Germline V gene data show CDR1 as SEHNR and CDR2 as FQNEAQ (reference sequence). This CDR3 region has 16 residues. CDR3 sequence: CASSQEGREHMDEQFF. CDR3 nucleotide sequence: TGTGCCAGCAGCCAAGAGGGGCGGGAGCATATGGATGAGCAGTTCTTC.